A single sample gave rise to the 30 T cell receptor beta chains below, sequenced in a study of cytomegalovirus exposure and HLA in healthy donors. Vbeta (60) and Jbeta (13) primers were used in the PCR. This table comes from immunoSEQ multiplex PCR, and its TCRdb copy is limited to in-frame clones, with some not included. Among about 120,000 clones, roughly three quarters were seen once, and the ten largest hold approximately 4.3%. The sample comprised PBMCs. The receptors shown here come from a man aged 25 to 40 in good health and CMV-seropositive.

The rearrangement links TRBV7-9 to TRBJ2-3, with a possible D match to TRBD2 (6 bases). The CDR3 extends over 15 amino acids. The germline V gene encodes CDR1 SEHNR and CDR2 FQNEAQ (reference sequence). V was trimmed by 2 bases and J by 1 base, leaving 10 bases between them. CDR3 sequence reads: CASSLLGTGTDTQYF. CDR3 DNA sequence: TGTGCCAGCAGCTTACTTGGGACTGGCACAGATACGCAGTATTTT.

The chain links TRBV9 to TRBJ1-2; D remains ambiguous. Germline-derived CDR1 and CDR2 are SGDLS and YYNGEE. V lost 3 bases to trimming and J lost 2 bases, with 5 bases between them. The CDR3 has 12 amino acids. The CDR3 loop is CASSATNYGYTF. For the CDR3, the DNA is TGTGCCAGCAGCGCGACAAACTATGGCTACACCTTC.

This chain uses TRBV27 with TRBJ2-6, with D hard to call. Germline V gene lookup returns CDR1 MNHEY and CDR2 SMNVEV (reference sequence). The ends were cut back, 4 bases at V and 2 bases at J, with 6 bases in the middle. There are 14 residues in the CDR3. The CDR3 spells CASSSPAGANVLTF. The CDR3 bases are TGTGCCAGCAGTTCTCCGGCTGGGGCCAACGTCCTGACTTTC.

The chain employs TRBV10-2 and TRBJ2-1; 7 nucleotides agree with TRBD2. This CDR3 is built from 11 residues. Germline lookup yields CDR1 WSHSY and CDR2 SAAADI. The junction had 3 bases not matched to a gene; V was cut back by 8 bases and J by 8 bases. CDR3 sequence: CASGGGYEQFF. CDR3 sequence (DNA): TGCGCCAGCGGGGGGGGTTATGAGCAGTTCTTC.

This clone was seen a few times. The rearrangement joins TRBV5-4 to TRBJ2-1; a possible D gene is TRBD1 (6 bases). V was shortened by 0 bases and J by 2 bases, with 12 bases between the two germline ends. Germline lookup yields CDR1 SGHNT and CDR2 YYREEE (reference sequence). This CDR3 has 16 residues. DNA for the CDR3: TGTGCCAGCAGCTTGGGGGGACAATCCGCCTACAATGAGCAGTTCTTC. Amino acid sequence: CASSLGGQSAYNEQFF.

This chain uses TRBV9 with TRBJ2-1, with 8 bases identical to TRBD2. The CDR3 runs 15 residues. Trimming took 0 bases from V and 10 from J; bases not matched to a gene: 9. Germline-derived CDR1 and CDR2 are SGDLS and YYNGEE. CDR3 amino acids: CASSVGRGASREQFF. The CDR3 region has the DNA TGTGCCAGCAGCGTAGGGCGGGGGGCGTCCCGCGAGCAGTTCTTC.

The chain combines TRBV6-6 with TRBJ1-3; 7 bases map to TRBD1. The CDR3 length is 13 residues. CDR1 MNHNY and CDR2 SVGAGI come from the germline V gene (reference sequence). After removal of 5 bases from V and 4 bases from J, the junction contained 2 bases not matched to a gene. DNA for the CDR3: TGTGCCAGCAGTCAGGGACAGGGAAACACCATATATTTT. Residues: CASSQGQGNTIYF.

The chain couples TRBV4-1 to TRBJ2-4; TRBD1 agrees at 7 bases. V lost 10 bases to trimming and J lost 4 bases; unmatched junction nucleotides: 25. Germline-derived CDR1 and CDR2 are MGHRA and YSYEKL. The CDR3 runs to 19 residues. CDR3 sequence: CATRMVPYLSGQPKNIQYF. The CDR3 nucleotides read TGCGCCACCCGCATGGTCCCCTACCTTTCGGGACAGCCGAAAAACATTCAGTACTTC.

This clone was recorded once. The CDR3 sequence is CASSLTKRGFEQYF. Here the CDR3 DNA reads TGTGCCAGCAGCTTAACTAAGCGCGGTTTCGAGCAGTACTTC. V and J are TRBV7-6 and TRBJ2-7; no definite D call. Germline V gene sequence: CDR1 SGHVS, CDR2 FNYEAQ. Trimming removed 2 bases at V and 6 bases at J, with 14 bases between. The CDR3 spans 14 residues. The full variable domain, its missing parts supplied by reference TRBV7-6 and TRBJ2-7, is GAGVSQSPRYKVTKRGQDVALRCDPISGHVSLYWYRQALGQGPEFLTYFNYEAQQDKSGLPNDRFSAERPEGSISTLTIQRTEQRDSAMYRCASSLTKRGFEQYFGPGTRLTVT.

This clone came up once. The chain couples TRBV7-2 to TRBJ1-3; 10 bases map to TRBD1. From germline, CDR1 is SGHTA and CDR2 FQGNSA. V dropped 5 bases and J dropped 4; count of bases not matched to a gene: 5. This CDR3 spans 15 amino acids. CDR3 protein: CASSERTGGGNTIYF. The CDR3 nucleotides are TGTGCCAGCAGCGAGAGGACAGGGGGGGGAAACACCATATATTTT.

As to this clone: One end of the junction fails to match germline, which may point to a read error. This chain joins TRBV7-9 and TRBJ1-2; 9 positions match TRBD1. The germline CDR1 and CDR2 sequences are SEHNR and FQNEAQ (reference sequence). This CDR3 is built from 14 residues. For the CDR3, the DNA is TGTTCCAGCAGCTTAGGGACAGGGCTTAATGGCTACACCTTC. Protein sequence: CSSSLGTGLNGYTF.

This chain connects TRBV30 to TRBJ2-2; 8 bases are a match to TRBD1. The CDR3 contains 16 residues. Looked up from germline, CDR1 is GTSNPN and CDR2 is SVGIG (reference sequence). The V and J ends lost 0 bases and 4 bases, in that order; junction bases with no gene match: 7. In DNA, the CDR3 is TGTGCCTGGAGTGTACACGCAGGGGGCATCACCGGGGAGCTGTTTTTT. Its protein is CAWSVHAGGITGELFF.

The chain combines TRBV29-1 with TRBJ1-1; a weak D match, TRBD1 (5 bases). V lost 6 bases, J lost 5 bases, and 16 bases lay in between. Germline CDR1 reads SQVTM; CDR2 reads ANQGSEA. The CDR3 runs 13 residues. CDR3 sequence: CSVPGTGGTEAFF. CDR3 nucleotides: TGCAGCGTCCCCGGGACCGGGGGGACTGAAGCTTTCTTT.

The V gene is TRBV4-3, the J gene TRBJ2-3, with TRBD1 identical over 9 bases. The CDR3 runs to 17 residues. CDR1 and CDR2 from the germline V gene are LGHNA and YSLEER. V shed 0 bases and J 4 bases; nucleotides not matched to a gene: 8. CDR3 in amino acids: CASSQDVYRGQSDTQYF. The CDR3, as DNA: TGCGCCAGCAGCCAAGATGTATACAGGGGGCAATCAGATACGCAGTATTTT.

This chain joins TRBV4-2 and TRBJ1-3, with D perhaps TRBD1 (6 bases). The CDR3 runs to 16 residues. V lost 4 bases to trimming and J lost 4 bases, with 17 bases between them. Germline assignment: CDR1 LGHNA and CDR2 YNFKEQ. This CDR3 reads CASSLYRESEGNTIYF. The CDR3 bases are TGTGCCAGCAGCCTATACAGGGAGTCGGAAGGAAACACCATATATTTT.

The chain links TRBV6-5 to TRBJ1-2; D unresolved. This CDR3 has 14 amino acids. Trimming stripped 5 bases from V and 1 base from J, with 11 bases between. Germline V gene sequence: CDR1 MNHEY, CDR2 SVGAGI. Written as DNA, the CDR3 is TGTGCCAGCAGTCAAGGACTGAATAACTATGGCTACACCTTC. Translated, it gives CASSQGLNNYGYTF.

This clone has more than one count but fewer than ten. This chain uses TRBV11-2 with TRBJ1-1, with D possibly being TRBD1 (5 bases). CDR3 size: 13 residues. Germline CDR1 is SGHAT and CDR2 is FQNNGV. The V and J ends lost 1 base and 3 bases respectively, with 6 bases between them. In nucleotides, the CDR3 is TGTGCCAGCAGCTTAGCAGGGTACACTGAAGCTTTCTTT. This gives the protein CASSLAGYTEAFF.

The chain uses TRBV5-6 and TRBJ1-2; D ambiguous. CDR1 and CDR2 (germline): SGHDT, YYEEEE. V lost 0 bases to trimming and J lost 7 bases, with 7 bases between them. CDR3 length equals 12 residues. This chain's CDR3 is CASSLDTSGYTF. The CDR3 DNA reads as TGTGCCAGCAGCTTGGATACATCTGGCTACACCTTC.

The chain has TRBV27 and TRBJ2-7; TRBD2 aligns across 9 bases. Trimming at V came to 6 bases and at J to 0 bases, leaving 3 bases not matched to a gene. Germline V gene sequence: CDR1 MNHEY, CDR2 SMNVEV (reference sequence). The length of the CDR3 is 14 residues. The CDR3 sequence is CASRTSGHSYEQYF. The CDR3 coding sequence is TGTGCCAGCAGAACTAGCGGGCACTCCTACGAGCAGTACTTC.

The V call is TRBV7-2, the J call TRBJ2-1; the D is unclear. V dropped 5 bases and J dropped 6 bases, with 11 bases sitting between them. This CDR3 has 13 residues. The germline V gene encodes CDR1 SGHTA and CDR2 FQGNSA. The CDR3 is CASSNTPGNEQFF. The DNA of the CDR3 is TGTGCCAGCAGCAATACCCCGGGCAATGAGCAGTTCTTC.

The V call is TRBV2, the J call TRBJ1-5, with 7 bases lining up with TRBD1. V shed 4 bases and J 5 bases; nucleotides not matched to a gene: 5. CDR1 and CDR2 (germline): SNHLY, FYNNEI. This CDR3 spans 14 amino acids. The CDR3 here is CASSAGQIHQPQHF. The CDR3 region has the DNA TGTGCCAGCAGTGCGGGACAGATCCATCAGCCCCAGCATTTT.

The sample holds a few counts of this clone. The chain links TRBV30 to TRBJ1-1; no clear D gene. Germline V gene lookup returns CDR1 GTSNPN and CDR2 SVGIG (reference sequence). Trimming took off 3 bases at V and 0 bases at J, with 17 bases between the two ends. This CDR3 region has 16 residues. The CDR3 DNA follows: TGTGCCTGGAGAGTTGTAGGTGGAGGGCTGAACACTGAAGCTTTCTTT. It encodes CAWRVVGGGLNTEAFF.

The chain joins TRBV5-4 to TRBJ1-2; the match to TRBD1 covers 8 bases. This CDR3 is 14 amino acids long. CDR1 is SGHNT and CDR2 is YYREEE in the germline V gene (reference sequence). With V trimmed by 4 bases and J by 2 bases, 4 bases remained unmatched. The CDR3 protein is CASSLRDRNYGYTF. CDR3 coding DNA: TGTGCCAGCAGCCTCCGGGACAGGAACTATGGCTACACCTTC.

V and J are TRBV28 and TRBJ1-3; D remains ambiguous. The CDR3 has 14 amino acids. The V end lost 3 bases, the J end lost 0 bases, and 6 bases lay between the germline ends. Germline CDR1 is MDHEN and CDR2 is SYDVKM. The CDR3 region has the DNA TGTGCCAGCAGTTTCTATAGCTCTGGAAACACCATATATTTT. This sequence encodes CASSFYSSGNTIYF. Using reference TRBV28 and TRBJ1-3 for the parts outside the CDR3, the full variable domain is DVKVTQSSRYLVKRTGEKVFLECVQDMDHENMFWYRQDPGLGLRLIYFSYDVKMKEKGDIPEGYSVSREKKERFSLILESASTNQTSMYLCASSFYSSGNTIYFGEGSWLTVV.

The chain combines TRBV2 with TRBJ1-4; D gene unclear. The germline CDR1 and CDR2 sequences are SNHLY and FYNNEI. Trimming took off 0 bases at V and 3 bases at J, with 11 bases between the two ends. The CDR3 is 16 amino acids. The CDR3 reads CASSEAQQRSNEKLFF. The CDR3, as DNA: TGTGCCAGCAGTGAAGCGCAGCAGCGGTCTAATGAAAAACTGTTTTTT.

V gene TRBV4-1 combines with J gene TRBJ1-1; no clear D. The CDR3 loop spans 14 amino acids. The germline CDR1 and CDR2 sequences are MGHRA and YSYEKL. Trimming took off 1 base at V and 3 bases at J, with 9 bases between the two ends. This chain's CDR3 is CASSQVSGYTEAFF. CDR3 DNA sequence: TGCGCCAGCAGCCAAGTGTCCGGGTACACTGAAGCTTTCTTT.

J is TRBJ1-3 and V is TRBV7-9; D gene uncertain. Trimming pared 4 bases from V and 4 bases from J, leaving 20 bases between. The CDR3 is 17 residues long. Germline loops: CDR1 SEHNR, CDR2 FQNEAQ (reference sequence). The CDR3 DNA sequence: TGTGCCAGCAGCTCCACCGGGAGGATGGTGTACGGAAACACCATATATTTT. This sequence encodes CASSSTGRMVYGNTIYF.

This rearrangement joins TRBV6-6 to TRBJ2-1; D remains ambiguous. The CDR3 totals 13 residues. Germline V CDR1 and CDR2: MNHNY, SVGAGI (reference sequence). The germline V and J ends were trimmed by 2 bases and 10 bases, with 12 bases remaining between them. CDR3 in amino acids: CASSYEVKREQFF. In DNA, the CDR3 is TGTGCCAGCAGTTACGAAGTAAAGCGCGAGCAGTTCTTC.

This chain links TRBV6-4 with TRBJ1-6; D uncertain. CDR3 size: 15 residues. Germline assignment: CDR1 MRHNA and CDR2 SNTAGT. Trimming pared 8 bases from V and 9 bases from J, leaving 20 bases between. CDR3: CASQVKGSEGSPLHF. The CDR3 bases are TGTGCCAGCCAGGTGAAGGGTTCTGAGGGTTCACCCCTCCACTTT.

This clone has just one count. The chain joins TRBV11-3 to TRBJ1-1; 8 bases line up with TRBD1. CDR1 and CDR2 from the germline V gene are SGHNT and YENEEA. The CDR3 runs 16 residues. J lost 1 base, V lost 5 bases, and 9 bases had no gene match. The CDR3 DNA reads as TGTGCCAGCAGCCCAGGACAGGGTTTAGCGAACACTGAAGCTTTCTTT. It is translated as CASSPGQGLANTEAFF.